These 22 T cell receptor beta chains came from one sample sequenced in a study of blood T cell repertoires in COVID-19. TCRdb's copy holds only in-frame clones and misses some; the assay was immunoSEQ multiplex PCR. Found here are 72,000 or so clones, 80% to 85% of them singletons; the top ten hold 9.2%. The sample comprised peripheral blood. The receptors were gathered from a human donor in a cohort sampled during active COVID-19.

This clone was detected only a few times. This chain uses TRBV11-2 with TRBJ2-3; D is perhaps TRBD2 (6 bases). The CDR3 totals 16 residues. The V gene lost 1 base and the J gene lost 0 bases, with 11 bases spanning the gap. Germline V gene lookup returns CDR1 SGHAT and CDR2 FQNNGV. The CDR3 nucleotides read TGTGCCAGCAGCTTAGGAGGCGGGACTAGCACAGATACGCAGTATTTT. It is translated as CASSLGGGTSTDTQYF.

The genes are TRBV15 and TRBJ2-2; TRBD1 aligns across 7 bases. From germline, CDR1 is LNHNV and CDR2 YYDKDF (reference sequence). This CDR3 region has 17 residues. The V segment lost 3 bases and the J segment 3 bases; nucleotides outside the gene matches: 10. The CDR3 here is CATSRPPDRVDTGELFF. CDR3 nucleotide sequence: TGTGCCACCAGCAGGCCCCCAGACAGGGTGGACACCGGGGAGCTGTTTTTT.

The V call is TRBV10-3, the J call TRBJ1-4; tentative D call: TRBD1 (6 bases). This CDR3 is 15 amino acids long. Germline V gives CDR1 ENHRY, CDR2 SYGVKD. Deletions cut 6 bases from V and 4 bases from J, with 15 bases between. The CDR3 DNA reads as TGTGCCATCAGCCGGGTGAGACAGGTTAATGAAAAACTGTTTTTT. It is translated as CAISRVRQVNEKLFF.

This chain joins TRBV7-6 and TRBJ2-7, with TRBD2 matching 10 bases. Germline V lookup: CDR1 SGHVS, CDR2 FNYEAQ. The junction had 4 bases not matched to a gene; V was cut back by 2 bases and J by 6 bases. The length of the CDR3 is 14 residues. The CDR3 nucleotides are TGTGCCAGCAGCTTATTAGCGGGAGGTGTCGAGCAGTACTTC. Encoded protein: CASSLLAGGVEQYF. The full variable domain, with the rest looked up from reference TRBV7-6 and TRBJ2-7, is GAGVSQSPRYKVTKRGQDVALRCDPISGHVSLYWYRQALGQGPEFLTYFNYEAQQDKSGLPNDRFSAERPEGSISTLTIQRTEQRDSAMYRCASSLLAGGVEQYFGPGTRLTVT.

The V gene is TRBV3-1 (or the pseudogene TRBV3-2), the J gene TRBJ2-7, with D uncertain. CDR1 is LGHDT and CDR2 is YNNKEL in the germline V gene (reference sequence). The V end lost 4 bases, the J end lost 4 bases, and 17 bases lay between the germline ends. This CDR3 comprises 15 residues. CDR3 loop: CASSPNPQARYEQYF. The CDR3 bases are TGTGCCAGCAGCCCGAATCCACAAGCGCGGTACGAGCAGTACTTC.

This clone was counted a few times. This chain connects TRBV28 to TRBJ1-1, with D maybe TRBD1 (6 bases). This CDR3 has 15 amino acids. Per the germline V gene, CDR1 is MDHEN and CDR2 is SYDVKM. Trimming left V 2 bases short and J 1 base short, with 11 bases between. Here the CDR3 DNA reads TGTGCCAGCAGTTTAGGAACAGGGCGGAACACTGAAGCTTTCTTT. This codes for CASSLGTGRNTEAFF. Using reference TRBV28 and TRBJ1-1 for the parts outside the CDR3, the full variable domain is DVKVTQSSRYLVKRTGEKVFLECVQDMDHENMFWYRQDPGLGLRLIYFSYDVKMKEKGDIPEGYSVSREKKERFSLILESASTNQTSMYLCASSLGTGRNTEAFFGQGTRLTVV.

This chain joins TRBV28 and TRBJ2-7; 7 nucleotides align to TRBD1. From germline, CDR1 is MDHEN and CDR2 SYDVKM. J gave up 3 bases and V 4 bases, and 3 bases lay outside the gene matches. There are 13 residues in the CDR3. The CDR3 loop is CASSSGDSYEQYF. The CDR3 DNA sequence: TGTGCCAGCAGTTCCGGGGACAGCTACGAGCAGTACTTC. The full variable domain, its missing parts supplied by reference TRBV28 and TRBJ2-7, is DVKVTQSSRYLVKRTGEKVFLECVQDMDHENMFWYRQDPGLGLRLIYFSYDVKMKEKGDIPEGYSVSREKKERFSLILESASTNQTSMYLCASSSGDSYEQYFGPGTRLTVT.

This clone was seen more than once but under ten times. The chain links TRBV5-4 to TRBJ1-6; 7 positions agree with TRBD1. V lost 0 bases to trimming and J lost 8 bases; unmatched junction nucleotides: 5. The germline V gene encodes CDR1 SGHNT and CDR2 YYREEE (reference sequence). The CDR3 is 15 residues long. CDR3 sequence (DNA): TGTGCCAGCAGCTTGGAGGGGGCTTCGGATTCACCCCTCCACTTT. Translation: CASSLEGASDSPLHF.

The CDR3 region has the DNA TGTGCCAGCAGTCCGGTAGCGGGAGCCGGGACCCAGTACTTC. This translates into CASSPVAGAGTQYF. The chain couples TRBV28 to TRBJ2-5, with 9 bases that match TRBD2. In germline, CDR1 is MDHEN, CDR2 SYDVKM. The CDR3 covers 14 residues. V shed 5 bases, J shed 7 bases, and the junction held 8 bases outside the gene matches.

The V and J genes are TRBV12-3 or TRBV12-4 and TRBJ2-4, with unresolved D. This CDR3 comprises 12 residues. V was trimmed by 3 bases and J by 10 bases, leaving 10 bases between them. The CDR3 sequence: CASSFPGAIQYF. The CDR3 DNA sequence: TGTGCCAGCAGTTTCCCGGGTGCGATTCAGTACTTC.

The V and J genes are TRBV9 and TRBJ1-1; maybe TRBD1 (5 bases). Germline V gene lookup returns CDR1 SGDLS and CDR2 YYNGEE. The germline V and J ends were trimmed by 3 bases and 4 bases, with 13 bases remaining between them. The length of the CDR3 is 14 residues. Written as DNA, the CDR3 is TGTGCCAGCAGCGCCGGGGCCGGGGGCACTGAAGCTTTCTTT. This codes for CASSAGAGGTEAFF.

The V and J genes are TRBV18 and TRBJ2-7; D is uncertain. V was shortened by 3 bases and J by 1 base, with 13 bases between the two germline ends. The germline V gene encodes CDR1 KGHSH and CDR2 LQKENI. The CDR3 spans 15 residues. CDR3: CASSPPATESYEQYF. As DNA, the CDR3 is TGTGCCAGCTCACCGCCTGCGACGGAGTCCTACGAGCAGTACTTC.

This chain uses TRBV6-6 with TRBJ2-2, with 8 positions matching TRBD2. The CDR3 length is 15 residues. V trimming: 3 bases; J trimming: 5 bases; junction bases outside the gene matches: 5. The germline gives CDR1 MNHNY, CDR2 SVGAGI (reference sequence). The CDR3 spells CASSYSGILTGELFF. The CDR3 nucleotides read TGTGCCAGCAGTTATAGCGGGATTTTAACCGGGGAGCTGTTTTTT.

The chain is built from TRBV24-1 and TRBJ2-7; D unresolved. The CDR3 length is 13 residues. Germline CDR1 and CDR2: KGHDR and SFDVKD. The V gene lost 9 bases and the J gene lost 0 bases, with 11 bases spanning the gap. CDR3 sequence reads: CATQRESSYEQYF. The CDR3 nucleotides read TGTGCCACCCAGCGTGAATCCTCCTACGAGCAGTACTTC.

The V call is TRBV4-1, the J call TRBJ2-3, with 12 bases that match TRBD2. After removal of 8 bases from V and 2 bases from J, the junction contained 2 bases not matched to a gene. This CDR3 region has 14 residues. Germline values: CDR1 MGHRA, CDR2 YSYEKL. CDR3: CASGLAGYTDTQYF. The CDR3 nucleotides are TGCGCCAGCGGACTAGCGGGGTACACAGATACGCAGTATTTT.

The chain links TRBV5-1 to TRBJ2-1, with D possibly TRBD2 on 5 matching bases. The germline V and J ends were trimmed by 4 bases and 8 bases, with 16 bases remaining between them. CDR1 and CDR2 (germline): SGHRS, YFSETQ. This CDR3 is 14 amino acids long. CDR3 loop: CASSGPSRPDEQFF. CDR3 coding DNA: TGCGCCAGCAGCGGACCTAGCAGGCCCGATGAGCAGTTCTTC.

The chain couples TRBV19 to TRBJ1-2, with 12 bases lining up with TRBD1. Germline V gives CDR1 LNHDA, CDR2 SQIVND (reference sequence). V shed 6 bases and J 8 bases; nucleotides not matched to a gene: 7. The CDR3 has 14 residues. The CDR3 DNA follows: TGTGCCAGTAGGAAGGGACAGGGGGCGGAAGGCTACACCTTC. Translated: CASRKGQGAEGYTF.

The rearrangement links TRBV24-1 to TRBJ2-1; weak D call: TRBD2 (6 bases). From germline, CDR1 is KGHDR and CDR2 SFDVKD. V was trimmed by 8 bases and J by 0 bases, leaving 16 bases between them. This CDR3 is 16 amino acids long. CDR3 protein: CATTSSGPSSYNEQFF. The CDR3 DNA is TGTGCCACCACATCCAGCGGGCCGAGCTCCTACAATGAGCAGTTCTTC.

V gene TRBV28 combines with J gene TRBJ2-1; possible D gene TRBD2, 5 bases. In germline, CDR1 is MDHEN, CDR2 SYDVKM. The CDR3 is made up of 11 amino acids. The V and J ends lost 5 bases and 12 bases respectively, with 11 bases between them. CDR3 bases: TGTGCCAGCAGTGAAACTAGAAGGCAGTTCTTC. Its translation is CASSETRRQFF.

The chain employs TRBV27 and TRBJ2-3; D is undetermined. This CDR3 contains 13 residues. Trimming removed 5 bases at V and 1 base at J, with 7 bases between. Germline V gene data show CDR1 as MNHEY and CDR2 as SMNVEV (reference sequence). As DNA, the CDR3 is TGTGCCAGCAGTGAGTTTGGCACAGATACGCAGTATTTT. Protein product: CASSEFGTDTQYF.

The chain combines TRBV10-3 with TRBJ2-5, with a possible D match to TRBD2 (6 bases). Trimming cost V 4 bases and J 4 bases, with 10 bases left between them. The CDR3 totals 13 residues. Germline lookup yields CDR1 ENHRY and CDR2 SYGVKD. The CDR3 here is CAISVGRLETQYF. CDR3 coding DNA: TGTGCCATCAGTGTCGGGAGACTAGAGACCCAGTACTTC.

J is TRBJ1-6 and V is TRBV5-1; D call uncertain. V dropped 2 bases and J dropped 5 bases, with 11 bases sitting between them. The CDR3 has 15 residues. Germline loops: CDR1 SGHRS, CDR2 YFSETQ. The CDR3, as DNA: TGCGCCAGCAGCTTCGGGAATCCACATAATTCACCCCTCCACTTT. The encoded protein is CASSFGNPHNSPLHF. Supplemented by reference TRBV5-1 and TRBJ1-6, the full variable domain reads KAGVTQTPRYLIKTRGQQVTLSCSPISGHRSVSWYQQTPGQGLQFLFEYFSETQRNKGNFPGRFSGRQFSNSRSEMNVSTLELGDSALYLCASSFGNPHNSPLHFGNGTRLTVT.